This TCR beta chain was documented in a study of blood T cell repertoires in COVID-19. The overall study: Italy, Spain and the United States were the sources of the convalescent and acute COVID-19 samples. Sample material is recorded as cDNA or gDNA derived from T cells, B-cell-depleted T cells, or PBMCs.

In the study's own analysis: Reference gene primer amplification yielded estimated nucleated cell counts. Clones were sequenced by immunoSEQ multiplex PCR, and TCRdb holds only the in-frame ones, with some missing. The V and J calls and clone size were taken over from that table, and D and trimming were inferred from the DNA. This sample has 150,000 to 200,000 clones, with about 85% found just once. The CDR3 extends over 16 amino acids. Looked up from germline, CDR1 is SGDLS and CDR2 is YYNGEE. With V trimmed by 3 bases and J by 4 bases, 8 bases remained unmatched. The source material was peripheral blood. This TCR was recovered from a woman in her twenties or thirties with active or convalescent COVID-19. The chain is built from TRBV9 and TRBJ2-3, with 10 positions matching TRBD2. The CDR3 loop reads CASSETSGTSADTQYF. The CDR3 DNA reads TGTGCCAGCAGCGAGACGTCCGGGACTAGCGCAGATACGCAGTATTTT.